The 3 T cell receptor beta chains in this list originate from one sample, sequenced in a study of early T cells in non-severe SARS-CoV-2 infection. TCRdb reanalysed the 5' RACE reads using MiXCR and keeps one entry per CDR3 protein. Among approximately 29,000 distinct CDR3 sequences listed, roughly 5.8% were seen once. Sequenced sample: whole blood. Every receptor here comes from an adult who was a healthcare worker with PCR-confirmed SARS-CoV-2 infection or an uninfected control (not recorded which).

Details on this clonotype: Just one base apart from a much larger clone, this may be a read error. The chain uses TRBV29-1 and TRBJ2-2; no reliable D call. Germline V CDR1 and CDR2: SQVTM, ANQGSEA. The CDR3 has 13 residues. CDR3 in amino acids: CSVGGANAGELFF. CDR3 in DNA: TGCAGCGTTGGTGGCGCGAACGCCGGGGAGCTGTTTTTT.

The gene calls are TRBV6-5 and TRBJ2-2; 8 positions match TRBD2. The J segment lost 2 bases and the V segment lost 1 base, leaving 9 bases of the junction unmatched. The germline V gene encodes CDR1 MNHEY and CDR2 SVGAGI. CDR3 length: 18 residues. DNA of the CDR3: TGTGCCAGCAGTTACTTTTTAGGTAGCGGGAAAAACACCGGGGAGCTGTTTTTT. Amino acids: CASSYFLGSGKNTGELFF.

By share of the sample, this clonotype is medium-sized. This sequence joins TRBV3-1 and TRBJ2-7, with TRBD2 identical over 9 bases. The CDR3 has 15 amino acids. Per the germline V gene, CDR1 is LGHDT and CDR2 is YNNKEL (reference sequence). Trimming removed 0 bases from V and 2 bases from J; junction bases left unmatched: 2. The chain's CDR3 is CASSQEAGGPYEQYF. CDR3 nucleotide sequence: TGTGCCAGCAGCCAAGAGGCGGGAGGGCCCTACGAGCAGTACTTC.